This paragraph reports one T cell receptor beta chain. The data are from a study of blood T cell repertoires in COVID-19. As for the study in general: The cDNA or gDNA used as material had been derived from T cells, B-cell-depleted T cells, or PBMCs.

Participants came from fewer than 25 US areas, aged about 18 to 89 years. As handled by the study authors: The assay estimated nucleated cells by amplifying reference gene primers. Only in-frame clones appear in the TCRdb table, and some are missing; sequencing was by immunoSEQ multiplex PCR. The V and J calls and clone size are taken from that table; D and trimming were inferred from the DNA. Of 140,000 to 150,000 clones in the sample, roughly 75% were seen once. Germline values: CDR1 MNHEY, CDR2 SVGAGI. This CDR3 is built from 14 residues. Trimming removed 6 bases from V and 2 bases from J, with 13 bases in between.

The J gene is TRBJ2-5, the V gene TRBV6-5; TRBD1 is a possible D gene (5 bases). The TCR sequence derives from a woman aged 45-60 years who had recovered from COVID-19. The sample comprised PBMCs or T cells enriched from blood (not recorded which). The CDR3 reads CASSPQVVQETQYF. In nucleotides, the CDR3 is TGTGCCAGCAGCCCACAGGTAGTTCAAGAGACCCAGTACTTC.